This is a list of T cell receptor beta chains from one sample in a study of metastatic and nonmetastatic thyroid tumors. TCRdb reprocessed the PCR reads via MiXCR. The sample records some 22,000 clones, about a tenth being singletons. The specimen sequenced was blood. These receptors all come from a female donor with papillary thyroid cancer or a benign thyroid nodule (not recorded which). Some clones in this sample may be carry-over from other donors' samples. The CDR3 runs from the conserved cysteine through the conserved F or W. Each record gives: V gene, D gene, J gene, clone size, CDR3 protein, CDR3 DNA. A D gene is named only where the DNA matches it firmly. Clone size, where shown, is once, few, many, or a class for clones that have expanded.

>TRBV14|TRBD2|TRBJ2-1|-
CASSQDRRSGLAGGTTYNEQFF
TGTGCCAGCAGCCAAGATAGGCGCTCGGGACTAGCGGGAGGAACAACCTACAATGAGCAGTTCTTC
>TRBV28|-|TRBJ2-7|medium-sized
CASSFGAKATYEQYF
TGTGCCAGCAGTTTCGGGGCTAAAGCGACCTACGAGCAGTACTTC
>TRBV5-1|-|TRBJ1-3|-
CASSLGSSGNTIYF
TGCGCCAGCAGCTTGGGGAGCTCTGGAAACACCATATATTTT
>TRBV29-1|-|TRBJ2-7|many
CSVMGDSDYEQYF
TGCAGCGTAATGGGAGACAGCGACTACGAGCAGTACTTC
>TRBV6-1|-|TRBJ1-5|-
CASRAREPRGPQHF
TGTGCCAGCAGGGCCAGGGAGCCGAGAGGGCCCCAGCATTTT
>TRBV9|TRBD2|TRBJ2-3|-
CASIVFSGRAQRSDTQYF
TGTGCCAGCATCGTATTTAGCGGGAGGGCCCAGAGGTCAGATACGCAGTATTTT
>TRBV11-3|-|TRBJ2-3|many
CASSLGVPDSTDTQYF
TGTGCCAGCAGCTTAGGGGTCCCCGATAGCACAGATACGCAGTATTTT
>TRBV11-2|-|TRBJ2-1|many
CASSLEGWLPGPGNEQFF
TGTGCCAGCAGCTTAGAGGGGTGGCTACCCGGGCCGGGCAATGAGCAGTTCTTC
>TRBV10-3|-|TRBJ1-5|many
CAIGPQGNQPQHF
TGTGCCATCGGACCCCAAGGAAATCAGCCCCAGCATTTT
>TRBV20-1|TRBD2|TRBJ2-7|many
CSARDASGSSYEQYF
TGCAGTGCTAGAGATGCTAGCGGGAGTTCCTACGAGCAGTACTTC